This T cell receptor (beta chain) was recovered during a study of OX40 agonist ivuxolimab in advanced cancers. Study in general: As their treatment, patients were administered ivuxolimab, an agonistic anti-OX40 (CD134) antibody. Findings of the study overall: The study observed clonal expansion of CD4+ and CD8+ blood T cells by week 6 at 0.1 to 3.0 mg/kg.

This table comes from immunoSEQ multiplex PCR, and its TCRdb copy is limited to in-frame clones, with some not included. The sample carries about 68,000 clones, roughly 88% recorded once. With V trimmed by 5 bases and J by 6 bases, 7 bases remained unmatched. Germline lookup yields CDR1 SEHNR and CDR2 FQNEAQ (reference sequence). The CDR3 has 15 residues. About this clone itself: Its antigen remains unidentified.

The TCR originated in an adult with an advanced solid tumor such as melanoma, head and neck, liver or kidney cancer. The chain uses TRBV7-9 and TRBJ2-7, with 13 bases matching TRBD2. The input for sequencing was CD4+ or CD8+ T cells sorted from blood, taken in a trial of the OX40 agonist ivuxolimab. CDR3 sequence reads: CASSLGLAGVTEQYF. CDR3 bases: TGTGCCAGCAGCCTCGGACTAGCGGGAGTTACCGAGCAGTACTTC.